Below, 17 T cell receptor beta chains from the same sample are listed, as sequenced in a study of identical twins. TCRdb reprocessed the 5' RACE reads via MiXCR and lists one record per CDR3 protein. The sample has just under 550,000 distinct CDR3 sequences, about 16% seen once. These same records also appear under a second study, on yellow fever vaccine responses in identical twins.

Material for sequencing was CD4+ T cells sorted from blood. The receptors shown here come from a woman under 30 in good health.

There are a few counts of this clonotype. Here the CDR3 DNA reads TGTGCCAGCAGCCTCCGGGCTAGCGGGCGGGTTGAGTTGACAGATACGCAGTATTTT. Translation gives CASSLRASGRVELTDTQYF. The rearrangement links TRBV7-8 to TRBJ2-3, with 8 bases aligning to TRBD2. This CDR3 comprises 19 residues. Germline-derived CDR1 and CDR2 are SGHVS and FQNEAQ. The J segment lost 3 bases and the V segment lost 5 bases, leaving 19 bases of the junction unmatched.

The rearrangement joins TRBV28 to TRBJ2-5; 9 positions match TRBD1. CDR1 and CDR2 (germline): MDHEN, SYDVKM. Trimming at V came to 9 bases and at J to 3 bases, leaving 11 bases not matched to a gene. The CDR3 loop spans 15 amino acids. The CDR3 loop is CASRTGGAGEETQYF. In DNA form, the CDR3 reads TGTGCCAGTCGAACAGGGGGCGCCGGGGAAGAGACCCAGTACTTC. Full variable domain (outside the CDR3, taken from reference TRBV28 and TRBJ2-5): DVKVTQSSRYLVKRTGEKVFLECVQDMDHENMFWYRQDPGLGLRLIYFSYDVKMKEKGDIPEGYSVSREKKERFSLILESASTNQTSMYLCASRTGGAGEETQYFGPGTRLLVL.

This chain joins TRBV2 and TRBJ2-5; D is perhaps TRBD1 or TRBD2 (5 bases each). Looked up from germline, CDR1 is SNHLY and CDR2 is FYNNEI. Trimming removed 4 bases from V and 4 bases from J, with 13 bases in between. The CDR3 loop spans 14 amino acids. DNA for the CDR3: TGTGCCAGCAGTGTTGAGGGGCCTATAGAGACCCAGTACTTC. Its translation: CASSVEGPIETQYF.

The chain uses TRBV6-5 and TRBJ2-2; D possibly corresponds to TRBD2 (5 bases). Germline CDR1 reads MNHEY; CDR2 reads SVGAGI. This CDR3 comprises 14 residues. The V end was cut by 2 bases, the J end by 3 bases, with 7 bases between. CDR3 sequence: CASSYGSDTGELFF. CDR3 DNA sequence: TGTGCCAGCAGTTACGGGAGCGACACCGGGGAGCTGTTTTTT.

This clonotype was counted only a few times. This chain's CDR3 is CASSLRHQGNEQFF. CDR3 DNA sequence: TGTGCCAGCAGTCTCCGCCACCAGGGGAACGAGCAGTTCTTC. The chain links TRBV12-3 or TRBV12-4 to TRBJ2-1, with a possible D match to TRBD1 (6 bases). This CDR3 is built from 14 residues. V gave up 5 bases and J gave up 10 bases, with 18 bases separating them.

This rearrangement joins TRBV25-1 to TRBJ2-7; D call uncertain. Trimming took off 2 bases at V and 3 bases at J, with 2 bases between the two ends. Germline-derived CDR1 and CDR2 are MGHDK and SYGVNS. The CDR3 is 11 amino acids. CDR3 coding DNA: TGTGCCAGCAGTGAAATCTACGAGCAGTACTTC. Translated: CASSEIYEQYF.

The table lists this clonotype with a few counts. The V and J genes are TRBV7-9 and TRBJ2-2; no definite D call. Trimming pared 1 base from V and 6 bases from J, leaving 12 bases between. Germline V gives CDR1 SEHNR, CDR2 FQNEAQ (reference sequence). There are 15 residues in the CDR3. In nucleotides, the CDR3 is TGTGCCAGCAGCTTAGTGAACCATTTGGCCGGGGAGCTGTTTTTT. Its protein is CASSLVNHLAGELFF. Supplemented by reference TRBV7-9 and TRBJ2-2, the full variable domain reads DTGVSQNPRHKITKRGQNVTFRCDPISEHNRLYWYRQTLGQGPEFLTYFQNEAQLEKSRLLSDRFSAERPKGSFSTLEIQRTEQGDSAMYLCASSLVNHLAGELFFGEGSRLTVL.

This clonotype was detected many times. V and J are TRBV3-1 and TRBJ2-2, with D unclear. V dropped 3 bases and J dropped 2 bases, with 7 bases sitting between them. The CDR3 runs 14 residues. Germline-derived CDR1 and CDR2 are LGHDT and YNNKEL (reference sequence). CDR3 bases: TGTGCCAGCAGCCAGACCCCAAACACCGGGGAGCTGTTTTTT. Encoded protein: CASSQTPNTGELFF.

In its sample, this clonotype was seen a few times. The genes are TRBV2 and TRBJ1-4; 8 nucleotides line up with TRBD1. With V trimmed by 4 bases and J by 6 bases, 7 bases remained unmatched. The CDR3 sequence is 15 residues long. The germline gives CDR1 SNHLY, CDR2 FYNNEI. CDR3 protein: CASSGETGVYEKLFF. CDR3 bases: TGTGCCAGCAGTGGGGAGACAGGGGTTTATGAAAAACTGTTTTTT.

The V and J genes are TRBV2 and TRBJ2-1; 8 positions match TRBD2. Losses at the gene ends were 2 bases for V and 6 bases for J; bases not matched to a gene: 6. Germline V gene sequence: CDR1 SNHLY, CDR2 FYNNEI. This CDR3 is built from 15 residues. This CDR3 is CASSEMGGRSNEQFF. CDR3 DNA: TGTGCCAGCAGTGAAATGGGCGGGAGGAGCAATGAGCAGTTCTTC.

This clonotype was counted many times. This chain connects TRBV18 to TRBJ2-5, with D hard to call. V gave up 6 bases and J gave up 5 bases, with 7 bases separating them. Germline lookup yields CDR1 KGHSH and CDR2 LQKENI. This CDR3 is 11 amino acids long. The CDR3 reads CASSPMETQYF. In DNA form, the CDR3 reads TGTGCCAGCTCCCCGATGGAGACCCAGTACTTC. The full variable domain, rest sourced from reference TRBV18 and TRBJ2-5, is NAGVMQNPRHLVRRRGQEARLRCSPMKGHSHVYWYRQLPEEGLKFMVYLQKENIIDESGMPKERFSAEFPKEGPSILRIQQVVRGDSAAYFCASSPMETQYFGPGTRLLVL.

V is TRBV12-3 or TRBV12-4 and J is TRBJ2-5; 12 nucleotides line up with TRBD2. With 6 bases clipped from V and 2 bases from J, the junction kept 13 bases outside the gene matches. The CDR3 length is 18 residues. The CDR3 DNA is TGTGCCAGCAGCCCGGGGGCTAGCGGGGGGGTAGGGCAAGAGACCCAGTACTTC. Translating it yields CASSPGASGGVGQETQYF.

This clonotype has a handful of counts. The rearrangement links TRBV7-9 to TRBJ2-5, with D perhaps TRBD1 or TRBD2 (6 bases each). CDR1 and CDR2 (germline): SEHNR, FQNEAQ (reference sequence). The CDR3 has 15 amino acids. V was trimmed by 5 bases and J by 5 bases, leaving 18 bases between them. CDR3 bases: TGTGCCAGCAGCGGCCCATCGGGGGCTCAGGAGACCCAGTACTTC. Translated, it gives CASSGPSGAQETQYF.

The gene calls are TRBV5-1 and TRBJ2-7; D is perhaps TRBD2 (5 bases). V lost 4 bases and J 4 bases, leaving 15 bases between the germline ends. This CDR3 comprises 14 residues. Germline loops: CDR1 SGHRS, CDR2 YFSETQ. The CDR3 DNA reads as TGCGCCAGCAGCGAAACCGGGATAAAATACGAGCAGTACTTC. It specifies CASSETGIKYEQYF.

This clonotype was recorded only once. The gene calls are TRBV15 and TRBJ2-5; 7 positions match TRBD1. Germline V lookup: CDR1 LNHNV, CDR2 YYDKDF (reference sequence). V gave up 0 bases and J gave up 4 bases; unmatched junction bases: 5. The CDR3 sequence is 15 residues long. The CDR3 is CATSRDTGQLETQYF. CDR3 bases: TGTGCCACCAGCAGAGATACGGGACAGTTAGAGACCCAGTACTTC.

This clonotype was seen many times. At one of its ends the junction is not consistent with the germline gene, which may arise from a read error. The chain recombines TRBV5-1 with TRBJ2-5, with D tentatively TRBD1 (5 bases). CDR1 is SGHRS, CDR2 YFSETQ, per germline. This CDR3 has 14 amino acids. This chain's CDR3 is CASSLIQGGETQYF. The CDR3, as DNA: TGTGCCAGCAGTTTAATCCAGGGTGGGGAGACCCAGTACTTC.

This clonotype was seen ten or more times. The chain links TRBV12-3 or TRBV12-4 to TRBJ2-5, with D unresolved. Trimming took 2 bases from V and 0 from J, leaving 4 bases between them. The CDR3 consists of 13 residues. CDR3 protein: CASSLKDQETQYF. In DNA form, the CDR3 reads TGTGCCAGCAGTTTAAAGGACCAAGAGACCCAGTACTTC.